A single sample is the source of the 22 T cell receptor beta chains below, sequenced in a study of blood T cells in healthy people across ages. It was with a sample-barcoded 5' primer and a J-beta primer mix that a second PCR of roughly 6 to 12 cycles was run. TCRdb reanalysed the 5' RACE reads using MiXCR and keeps one entry per CDR3 protein. The profile shows approximately 800,000 distinct CDR3 sequences, around half of them singletons. Material: blood. The source of these receptors is a man aged 80 or over in good health.

The chain combines TRBV24-1 with TRBJ2-7; 7 bases agree with TRBD1. V lost 5 bases, J lost 7 bases, and 19 bases stayed unmatched. Germline CDR1 KGHDR, CDR2 SFDVKD. The CDR3 loop spans 17 amino acids. The CDR3 nucleotides read TGTGCCACCAGTGGCCTGGGGGTAGGGACAGCGGACAATGAGCAGTACTTC. Translated, it gives CATSGLGVGTADNEQYF.

J is TRBJ2-1 and V is TRBV11-2, with D perhaps assigned TRBD1 or TRBD2 (5 bases each). Trimming removed 5 bases from V and 0 bases from J, with 11 bases in between. The germline V gene encodes CDR1 SGHAT and CDR2 FQNNGV. The CDR3 length is 15 residues. CDR3 in amino acids: CASSPWGSSYNEQFF. DNA of the CDR3: TGTGCCAGCAGCCCCTGGGGGTCCTCCTACAATGAGCAGTTCTTC.

The chain uses TRBV7-6 and TRBJ2-3; D possibly corresponds to TRBD2 (5 bases). Deletions cut 0 bases from V and 1 base from J, with 8 bases between. The CDR3 is 15 residues long. The germline V gene has CDR1 SGHVS and CDR2 FNYEAQ. CDR3 nucleotide sequence: TGTGCCAGCAGCTTAGCGAGCGGACGCACAGATACGCAGTATTTT. Translated: CASSLASGRTDTQYF.

This clonotype appeared a few times. The chain carries TRBV12-3 or TRBV12-4 and TRBJ2-3; TRBD1 matches 7 bases. Trimming removed 8 bases from V and 8 bases from J; junction bases left unmatched: 10. The CDR3 has 13 residues. As DNA, the CDR3 is TGTGCCAGCTCAGGGGGTGTTTTGAGTACGCAGTATTTT. Translated, it gives CASSGGVLSTQYF.

Many counts were recorded for this clonotype. Relative to the germline gene, one junction end is altered; a read error may explain this. The chain uses TRBV5-1 and TRBJ2-7, with D perhaps TRBD1 (5 bases). The V gene's germline CDR1 is SGHRS and CDR2 YFSETQ. The CDR3 has 13 residues. In DNA, the CDR3 is TGTGCCAGCAGTTTATCACAGGATTACGAGCAGTACTTC. It specifies CASSLSQDYEQYF.

V gene TRBV20-1 combines with J gene TRBJ2-1; 8 bases line up with TRBD2. The V segment lost 0 bases and the J segment 5 bases; nucleotides outside the gene matches: 12. Germline lookup yields CDR1 DFQATT and CDR2 SNEGSKA (reference sequence). This CDR3 has 17 amino acids. DNA for the CDR3: TGCAGTGCTAGAGACCCCCTAGCCAGCGGGAGAGACAATGAGCAGTTCTTC. Translated, it gives CSARDPLASGRDNEQFF.

In its sample, this clonotype was seen many times. This sequence joins TRBV6-2 or TRBV6-3 and TRBJ2-3, with D unresolved. Trimming shortened V by 0 bases and J by 6 bases, and 16 bases separated the two germline ends. Per germline, CDR1 MNHEY and CDR2 SVGEGT. The CDR3 length is 16 residues. This CDR3 is CASSYSNVVGSDTQYF. CDR3 DNA: TGTGCCAGCAGTTACTCGAACGTAGTGGGGTCGGATACGCAGTATTTT.

This clonotype showed up just a few times. The chain is built from TRBV5-4 and TRBJ2-7; 9 nucleotides line up with TRBD1. After removal of 4 bases from V and 5 bases from J, the junction contained 13 bases not matched to a gene. Germline values: CDR1 SGHNT, CDR2 YYREEE (reference sequence). This CDR3 has 16 amino acids. The CDR3 DNA follows: TGTGCCAGCAGCCCCAGAGCCGGGACAGGGATCGACGAGCAGTACTTC. This translates into CASSPRAGTGIDEQYF.

In regard to this clonotype: This sequence may be a read error, since a much larger clone differs from it by one base. This chain joins TRBV29-1 and TRBJ2-1; 9 bases agree with TRBD2. The CDR3 has 14 amino acids. CDR1 SQVTM and CDR2 ANQGSEA come from the germline V gene. For the CDR3, the DNA is TGCGGCGTTGGAGCGGGAGGCACCTACAATGAGCAGTTCTTC. Residues: CGVGAGGTYNEQFF.

This clonotype came up a few times. The chain uses TRBV7-2 and TRBJ2-6; unclear D gene. This CDR3 region has 14 residues. Germline CDR1 and CDR2: SGHTA and FQGNSA. Trimming shortened V by 4 bases and J by 6 bases, and 10 bases separated the two germline ends. CDR3 DNA: TGTGCCAGCAGCTGGCGTAGGGAGGCCAACGTCCTGACTTTC. This codes for CASSWRREANVLTF. Full variable domain (missing parts from reference TRBV7-2 and TRBJ2-6): GAGVSQSPSNKVTEKGKDVELRCDPISGHTALYWYRQSLGQGLEFLIYFQGNSAPDKSGLPSDRFSAERTGGSVSTLTIQRTQQEDSAVYLCASSWRREANVLTFGAGSRLTVL.

The rearrangement uses TRBV27 and TRBJ2-7, with TRBD2 matching 13 bases. The V and J ends lost 5 bases and 4 bases, in that order; junction bases with no gene match: 14. CDR1 is MNHEY and CDR2 is SMNVEV in the germline V gene (reference sequence). The CDR3 covers 18 residues. CDR3 in DNA: TGTGCCAGCAGTGCCCTCCCTGGGACTAGCGGGAAATCGTACGAGCAGTACTTC. Translated, it gives CASSALPGTSGKSYEQYF.

The J gene is TRBJ1-6, the V gene TRBV20-1, with D uncertain. The CDR3 consists of 13 residues. Germline V gene lookup returns CDR1 DFQATT and CDR2 SNEGSKA (reference sequence). The ends were cut back, 6 bases at V and 7 bases at J, with 13 bases in the middle. The CDR3 sequence is CSAQLTGNSPLHF. CDR3 sequence (DNA): TGCAGTGCCCAATTGACGGGGAATTCACCCCTCCACTTT.

The chain links TRBV14 to TRBJ2-1, with D possibly matching TRBD2 (5 bases). The CDR3 has 17 residues. The germline V gene has CDR1 SGHDN and CDR2 FVKESK. V was trimmed by 0 bases and J by 2 bases, leaving 14 bases between them. This CDR3 is CASSQDVGRGAYNEQFF. The CDR3 DNA follows: TGTGCCAGCAGCCAAGATGTGGGCCGGGGAGCCTACAATGAGCAGTTCTTC.

This clonotype was detected ten times or more. The rearrangement uses TRBV10-3 and TRBJ2-3; TRBD2 is a possible D gene (6 bases). CDR3 length: 16 residues. Germline CDR1 ENHRY, CDR2 SYGVKD. V gave up 2 bases and J gave up 4 bases, with 16 bases separating them. The CDR3 sequence is CAISEGGGSYSDTQYF. DNA for the CDR3: TGTGCCATCAGTGAGGGAGGAGGGAGCTATTCAGATACGCAGTATTTT.

With respect to this clonotype: This could be a read error, since a much larger clone is one nucleotide away. V is TRBV29-1 and J is TRBJ2-1; D may be TRBD2 (5 bases). The V end was cut by 8 bases, the J end by 13 bases, with 18 bases between. Germline-derived CDR1 and CDR2 are SQVTM and ANQGSEA. The CDR3 sequence is 11 residues long. Here the CDR3 reads CSPREGETQFF. CDR3 coding DNA: TGCAGCCCGAGGGAAGGAGAGACCCAGTTCTTC.

This clonotype has just a few counts. The rearrangement links TRBV24-1 to TRBJ2-1, with D hard to call. CDR3 length: 11 amino acids. Trimming removed 0 bases at V and 9 bases at J, with 2 bases between. Germline-derived CDR1 and CDR2 are KGHDR and SFDVKD. CDR3 DNA sequence: TGTGCCACCAGTGATTTGGGTGAGCAGTTCTTC. It encodes CATSDLGEQFF.

This chain connects TRBV7-2 to TRBJ2-3, with TRBD1 matching over 7 bases. J was trimmed by 4 bases and V by 4 bases; bases with no gene match: 14. CDR3 length: 17 residues. Germline V gene data show CDR1 as SGHTA and CDR2 as FQGNSA. DNA for the CDR3: TGTGCCAGCAGCTCATATCTGGGCCTAGGGGGCCCAGATACGCAGTATTTT. Protein: CASSSYLGLGGPDTQYF.

This chain links TRBV29-1 with TRBJ2-5; TRBD2 agrees at 8 bases. Per germline, CDR1 SQVTM and CDR2 ANQGSEA. The CDR3 loop spans 14 amino acids. Trimming took 3 bases from V and 4 from J; bases not matched to a gene: 7. In nucleotides, the CDR3 is TGCAGCGTTGATGATAGCGGGGAGGGAGAGACCCAGTACTTC. As protein: CSVDDSGEGETQYF.

This clonotype was seen only a few times. The V call is TRBV6-1, the J call TRBJ2-3, with D tentatively TRBD2 (6 bases). The CDR3 extends over 15 amino acids. Trimming took off 7 bases at V and 0 bases at J, with 14 bases between the two ends. CDR1 and CDR2 from the germline V gene are MNHNS and SASEGT. CDR3 coding DNA: TGTGCCAGCACCGCGGGGCTAGCGAGCACAGATACGCAGTATTTT. Protein product: CASTAGLASTDTQYF.

This clonotype was found once. The CDR3 DNA reads as TGCAGTGCTAACCGGGACTTCGGGGTTGGAGATACGCAGTATTTT. Protein: CSANRDFGVGDTQYF. V is TRBV20-1 and J is TRBJ2-3, with TRBD2 as a possible D gene (6 bases). This CDR3 has 15 amino acids. Germline V gives CDR1 DFQATT, CDR2 SNEGSKA (reference sequence). Trimming took off 4 bases at V and 5 bases at J, with 19 bases between the two ends.

The chain is built from TRBV2 and TRBJ2-7; 10 bases map to TRBD2. The J segment lost 6 bases and the V segment lost 6 bases, leaving 17 bases of the junction unmatched. Looked up from germline, CDR1 is SNHLY and CDR2 is FYNNEI. The CDR3 sequence is 17 residues long. In nucleotides, the CDR3 is TGTGCCAGCAGCTTCTCACCTAGCGGGAGTGGGGCGATCGAGCAGTACTTC. Its protein product is CASSFSPSGSGAIEQYF. The full variable domain, in which reference TRBV2 and TRBJ2-7 provide the parts outside the CDR3, is EPEVTQTPSHQVTQMGQEVILRCVPISNHLYFYWYRQILGQKVEFLVSFYNNEISEKSEIFDDQFSVERPDGSNFTLKIRSTKLEDSAMYFCASSFSPSGSGAIEQYFGPGTRLTVT.

The chain links TRBV7-9 to TRBJ2-5; tentative D call: TRBD2 (5 bases). V dropped 2 bases and J dropped 1 base, with 11 bases sitting between them. Germline CDR1 SEHNR, CDR2 FQNEAQ (reference sequence). The CDR3 has 15 amino acids. The CDR3 DNA reads TGTGCCAGCAGCTTACGAGGGAGTAGCCAAGAGACCCAGTACTTC. Translated, it gives CASSLRGSSQETQYF. The whole variable domain, remainder taken from reference TRBV7-9 and TRBJ2-5, is DTGVSQNPRHKITKRGQNVTFRCDPISEHNRLYWYRQTLGQGPEFLTYFQNEAQLEKSRLLSDRFSAERPKGSFSTLEIQRTEQGDSAMYLCASSLRGSSQETQYFGPGTRLLVL.